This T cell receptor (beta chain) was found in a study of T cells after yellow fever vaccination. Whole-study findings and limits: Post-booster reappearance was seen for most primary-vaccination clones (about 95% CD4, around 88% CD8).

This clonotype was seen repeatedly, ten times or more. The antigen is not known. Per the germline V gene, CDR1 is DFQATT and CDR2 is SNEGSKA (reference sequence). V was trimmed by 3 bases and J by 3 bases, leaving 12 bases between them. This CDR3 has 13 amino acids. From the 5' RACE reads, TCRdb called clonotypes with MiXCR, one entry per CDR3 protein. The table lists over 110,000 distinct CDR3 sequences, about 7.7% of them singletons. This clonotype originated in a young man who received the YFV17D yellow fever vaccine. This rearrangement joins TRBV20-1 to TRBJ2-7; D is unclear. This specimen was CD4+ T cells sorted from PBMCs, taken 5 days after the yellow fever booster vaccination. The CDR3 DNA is TGCAGTGCTAGGTTGAGCTGGAACTACGAGCAGTACTTC. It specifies CSARLSWNYEQYF.